This is a list of T cell receptor beta chains from one sample in a study of blood T cell repertoires in COVID-19. Clones were sequenced by immunoSEQ multiplex PCR, and TCRdb holds only the in-frame ones, with some missing. The sample yields fewer than 250,000 clones, 83% seen once. The material sequenced was peripheral blood. The source of these receptors is a human donor in a cohort sampled during active COVID-19. Both conserved end residues are part of each CDR3. A D gene is named only where the DNA matches it firmly. Expanded clones are given a class, and other clones once, few, many or no size at all.

v_call: TRBV2; j_call: TRBJ1-1; d_call: .; clone_size: .; cdr3_nt: TGTGCCAGCAGTCGTTCCGGGTTCAACACTGAAGCTTTCTTT; cdr3_aa: CASSRSGFNTEAFF
v_call: TRBV7-9; j_call: TRBJ2-2; d_call: TRBD2; clone_size: .; cdr3_nt: TGTGCCAGCAGCTTATCTCTAGCGGGACCTGCCCTGAACACCGGGGAGCTGTTTTTT; cdr3_aa: CASSLSLAGPALNTGELFF
v_call: TRBV7-3; j_call: TRBJ2-1; d_call: .; clone_size: .; cdr3_nt: TGTGCCAGCAGCCTGGGACTCCTACCTGGCGAGCAGTTCTTC; cdr3_aa: CASSLGLLPGEQFF
v_call: TRBV10-3; j_call: TRBJ1-1; d_call: TRBD1; clone_size: .; cdr3_nt: TGTGCCATCAGTGAGTTCGGACAGGGCACGTCTCGTCCGGCTTTCTTT; cdr3_aa: CAISEFGQGTSRPAFF
v_call: TRBV11-2; j_call: TRBJ1-1; d_call: .; clone_size: .; cdr3_nt: TGTGCCAGCAGCTTAGGCCCACGGACTGAAGCTTTCTTT; cdr3_aa: CASSLGPRTEAFF
v_call: TRBV4-2; j_call: TRBJ2-7; d_call: TRBD1; clone_size: .; cdr3_nt: TGTGCCAGCAGCCCCCAAGGGACAGGGAAATCGAGCGAGCAGTACTTC; cdr3_aa: CASSPQGTGKSSEQYF
v_call: TRBV4-2; j_call: TRBJ2-7; d_call: .; clone_size: .; cdr3_nt: TGTGCCAGCAGCCAGAGACTGTTATACGAGCAGTACTTC; cdr3_aa: CASSQRLLYEQYF
v_call: TRBV6-6; j_call: TRBJ2-3; d_call: TRBD2; clone_size: .; cdr3_nt: TGTGCCAGCAGGGGCGGGGGTGTGACGGATACGCAGTATTTT; cdr3_aa: CASRGGGVTDTQYF
v_call: TRBV23-1; j_call: TRBJ2-7; d_call: TRBD2; clone_size: .; cdr3_nt: TGCGCCAGCAGCCCCCCCTTGCGGGAGGGCCCTCAATACGAGCAGTACTTC; cdr3_aa: CASSPPLREGPQYEQYF
v_call: TRBV7-6; j_call: TRBJ2-7; d_call: TRBD1; clone_size: .; cdr3_nt: TGTGCCAGCAGCCCATCGCGACAGGGAGAGCAGTACTTC; cdr3_aa: CASSPSRQGEQYF
v_call: TRBV18; j_call: TRBJ2-1; d_call: .; clone_size: .; cdr3_nt: TGTGCCAGCTCACCAGGGCTCAGCTCCTACAATGAGCAGTTCTTC; cdr3_aa: CASSPGLSSYNEQFF
v_call: TRBV5-5; j_call: TRBJ1-5; d_call: .; clone_size: .; cdr3_nt: TGTGCCAGCAGCTTGGGGTGGACAGTCAAAGGCAATCAGCCCCAGCATTTT; cdr3_aa: CASSLGWTVKGNQPQHF
v_call: TRBV6-5; j_call: TRBJ2-3; d_call: .; clone_size: .; cdr3_nt: TGTGCCAGCAGTCCCGGACAGCCTAGCACAGATACGCAGTATTTT; cdr3_aa: CASSPGQPSTDTQYF
v_call: TRBV11-3; j_call: TRBJ2-2; d_call: TRBD1; clone_size: .; cdr3_nt: TGTGCCAGCAGCCTAGGGGGCAGGAACACCGGGGAGCTGTTTTTT; cdr3_aa: CASSLGGRNTGELFF
v_call: TRBV6-6; j_call: TRBJ2-2; d_call: .; clone_size: few; cdr3_nt: TGTGCCAGCAGTTACTCAACTGGGGAGCTGTTTTTT; cdr3_aa: CASSYSTGELFF
v_call: TRBV24-1; j_call: TRBJ2-7; d_call: .; clone_size: few; cdr3_nt: TGTGCCACCAGTGGTAGCGGCTCCTCCTACGAGCAGTACTTC; cdr3_aa: CATSGSGSSYEQYF
v_call: TRBV6-5; j_call: TRBJ2-5; d_call: TRBD1; clone_size: .; cdr3_nt: TGTGCCAGCAGTAAGGACAGGGGGCGAGTAGAGACCCAGTACTTC; cdr3_aa: CASSKDRGRVETQYF
v_call: TRBV5-5; j_call: TRBJ2-4; d_call: .; clone_size: .; cdr3_nt: TGTGCCAGCAGCTTGGAAGGCGACAGTAGACTAGCCAAAAACATTCAGTACTTC; cdr3_aa: CASSLEGDSRLAKNIQYF
v_call: TRBV27; j_call: TRBJ1-4; d_call: TRBD1; clone_size: .; cdr3_nt: TGTGCCAGCAGCCGTTGGACAGGGAAGAGTAGGGCTAATGAAAAACTGTTTTTT; cdr3_aa: CASSRWTGKSRANEKLFF
v_call: TRBV5-1; j_call: TRBJ2-1; d_call: TRBD2; clone_size: .; cdr3_nt: TGCGCCAGCAGCCCCGGGACTAGCGGGGACGCCTACAATGAGCAGTTCTTC; cdr3_aa: CASSPGTSGDAYNEQFF
v_call: TRBV3-1/TRBV3-2; j_call: TRBJ2-7; d_call: .; clone_size: .; cdr3_nt: TGTGCCAGCAGCCAAGATGGTACAGATTGGATATACGAGCAGTACTTC; cdr3_aa: CASSQDGTDWIYEQYF
v_call: TRBV19; j_call: TRBJ2-2; d_call: .; clone_size: .; cdr3_nt: TGTGCCAGTAGTATGGGGGGGCAAGCCGGGGAGCTGTTTTTT; cdr3_aa: CASSMGGQAGELFF
v_call: TRBV11-2; j_call: TRBJ1-2; d_call: .; clone_size: .; cdr3_nt: TGTGCCAGCAGCCCCGGAGATTTCTATGGCTACACCTTC; cdr3_aa: CASSPGDFYGYTF
v_call: TRBV27; j_call: TRBJ1-4; d_call: TRBD1; clone_size: .; cdr3_nt: TGTGCCAGCAGTCCCAAGACAGGGGAATTGCACAAACTGTTTTTT; cdr3_aa: CASSPKTGELHKLFF
v_call: TRBV27; j_call: TRBJ2-1; d_call: .; clone_size: .; cdr3_nt: TGTGCCAGCAGTTTAGGGCTATACAATGAGCAGTTCTTC; cdr3_aa: CASSLGLYNEQFF
v_call: TRBV6-4; j_call: TRBJ2-7; d_call: TRBD2; clone_size: .; cdr3_nt: TGTGCCAGCAGTGCGGCTAGCGGGACGGGTGAGCAGTACTTC; cdr3_aa: CASSAASGTGEQYF
v_call: TRBV5-1; j_call: TRBJ2-5; d_call: .; clone_size: .; cdr3_nt: TGCGCCAGCAGCTTTGGCAGGGCACAAGAGACCCAGTACTTC; cdr3_aa: CASSFGRAQETQYF
v_call: TRBV19; j_call: TRBJ1-2; d_call: .; clone_size: few; cdr3_nt: TGTGCCAGTAGTATAGACAAGGCAGCGTTCTATGGCTACACCTTC; cdr3_aa: CASSIDKAAFYGYTF
v_call: TRBV3-1/TRBV3-2; j_call: TRBJ2-2; d_call: .; clone_size: few; cdr3_nt: TGTGCCAGCAGCCAGGGGGCTAGTACCGGGGAGCTGTTTTTT; cdr3_aa: CASSQGASTGELFF
v_call: TRBV11-1; j_call: TRBJ1-1; d_call: .; clone_size: .; cdr3_nt: TGTGCCAGCAGCTTAAAGGGAGCTGGAGCTTTCTTT; cdr3_aa: CASSLKGAGAFF
v_call: TRBV19; j_call: TRBJ2-7; d_call: .; clone_size: .; cdr3_nt: TGTGCCAGTAGTCGAGCCGCGAGCTCCTACGAGCAGTACTTC; cdr3_aa: CASSRAASSYEQYF
v_call: TRBV28; j_call: TRBJ2-7; d_call: TRBD2; clone_size: once; cdr3_nt: TGTGCCAGCAGTCTAGCGGGAGGGCCCCACGAGCAGTACTTC; cdr3_aa: CASSLAGGPHEQYF
v_call: TRBV5-4; j_call: TRBJ1-2; d_call: .; clone_size: once; cdr3_nt: TGTGCCAGCAGCTTGGATAGCCTTGGCTACACCTTC; cdr3_aa: CASSLDSLGYTF
v_call: TRBV6-5; j_call: TRBJ2-5; d_call: TRBD1; clone_size: .; cdr3_nt: TGTGCCAGCAGTTTTGGGACAGGGGGCGGCGTAGAGACCCAGTACTTC; cdr3_aa: CASSFGTGGGVETQYF
v_call: TRBV29-1; j_call: TRBJ2-1; d_call: .; clone_size: .; cdr3_nt: TGCAGCGTTGAAAGGGGGAGCTCCTACAATGAGCAGTTCTTC; cdr3_aa: CSVERGSSYNEQFF
v_call: TRBV6-5; j_call: TRBJ1-1; d_call: .; clone_size: .; cdr3_nt: TGTGCCAGCAGTTACTCGAGAGGGATTAAAGCTTTCTTT; cdr3_aa: CASSYSRGIKAFF
v_call: TRBV2; j_call: TRBJ1-5; d_call: .; clone_size: .; cdr3_nt: TGTGCCAGCAGTGAGTCCTATAGCAATCAGCCCCAGCATTTT; cdr3_aa: CASSESYSNQPQHF
v_call: TRBV7-2; j_call: TRBJ2-3; d_call: TRBD2; clone_size: .; cdr3_nt: TGTGCCAGCAGCCCGACTAGCGGGGGGTTAGGTACGCAGTATTTT; cdr3_aa: CASSPTSGGLGTQYF
v_call: TRBV27; j_call: TRBJ1-1; d_call: .; clone_size: once; cdr3_nt: TGTGCCAGCAGTTGGGGGCCAGGGAATGAAGCTTTCTTT; cdr3_aa: CASSWGPGNEAFF
v_call: TRBV19; j_call: TRBJ1-5; d_call: .; clone_size: .; cdr3_nt: TGTGCCAGTAGTATCTATTATCAGCCCCAGCATTTT; cdr3_aa: CASSIYYQPQHF
v_call: TRBV6-6; j_call: TRBJ1-5; d_call: .; clone_size: .; cdr3_nt: TGTGCCAGCAGTTACAGCAGGGGTCGAGATCAGCCCCAGCATTTT; cdr3_aa: CASSYSRGRDQPQHF
v_call: TRBV28; j_call: TRBJ2-6; d_call: .; clone_size: .; cdr3_nt: TGTGCCAGCAGTTTGGGGGGCTCTGGGGCCAACGTCCTGACTTTC; cdr3_aa: CASSLGGSGANVLTF
v_call: TRBV28; j_call: TRBJ2-3; d_call: .; clone_size: .; cdr3_nt: TGTGCCAGCAGTCCACGGGAGTCTACAGATACGCAGTATTTT; cdr3_aa: CASSPRESTDTQYF
v_call: TRBV2; j_call: TRBJ2-1; d_call: TRBD2; clone_size: .; cdr3_nt: TGTGCCAGCAAGAAAGAGACTAGCGAGAGCAATGAGCAGTTCTTC; cdr3_aa: CASKKETSESNEQFF
v_call: TRBV18; j_call: TRBJ2-2; d_call: TRBD2; clone_size: .; cdr3_nt: TGTGCCAGCTCCCCTACTAGCGGGAGCCCCGAAACCGGGGAGCTGTTTTTT; cdr3_aa: CASSPTSGSPETGELFF
v_call: TRBV2; j_call: TRBJ2-1; d_call: TRBD2; clone_size: .; cdr3_nt: TGTGCCAGCTACGGGGGGGCTGTAAATGAGCAGTTCTTC; cdr3_aa: CASYGGAVNEQFF
v_call: TRBV5-1; j_call: TRBJ2-7; d_call: .; clone_size: .; cdr3_nt: TGCGCCAGCAGCCAGACTACCTACGAGCAGTACTTC; cdr3_aa: CASSQTTYEQYF
v_call: TRBV19; j_call: TRBJ1-2; d_call: .; clone_size: .; cdr3_nt: TGTGCCAGTATGAGTCAGGCCGATAACTATGGCTACACCTTC; cdr3_aa: CASMSQADNYGYTF
v_call: TRBV6-5; j_call: TRBJ2-3; d_call: TRBD1; clone_size: .; cdr3_nt: TGTGCCAGCTCGGGACAGGGAAGAGATACGCAGTATTTT; cdr3_aa: CASSGQGRDTQYF